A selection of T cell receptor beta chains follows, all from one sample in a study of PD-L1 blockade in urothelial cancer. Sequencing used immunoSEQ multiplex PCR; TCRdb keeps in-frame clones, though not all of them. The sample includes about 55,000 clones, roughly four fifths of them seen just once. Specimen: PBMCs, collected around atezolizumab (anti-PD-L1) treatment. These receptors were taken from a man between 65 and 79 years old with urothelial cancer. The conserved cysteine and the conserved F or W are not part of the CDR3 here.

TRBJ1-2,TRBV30,AWFGRGPGT
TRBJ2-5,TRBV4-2,ASSQDSGGAEETQY
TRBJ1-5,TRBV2,ASSEARGNSKPQH
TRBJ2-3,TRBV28,ASSLGPKFTDTQY
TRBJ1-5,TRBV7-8,ASSLLGGASNQPQH
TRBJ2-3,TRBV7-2,ASSLTGPTDTQY
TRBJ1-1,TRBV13,ASSLWAGVMNTEAF
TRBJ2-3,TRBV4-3,ASSQDPRGTDTQY
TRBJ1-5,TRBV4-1,ASSQATGTQWPQH
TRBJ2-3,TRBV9,ASSPRDSSLSTDTQY
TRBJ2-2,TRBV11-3,ASSLSQGGTGELF
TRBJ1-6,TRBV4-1,ASSLGESPLH
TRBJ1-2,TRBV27,ASSYVGTGDGYT